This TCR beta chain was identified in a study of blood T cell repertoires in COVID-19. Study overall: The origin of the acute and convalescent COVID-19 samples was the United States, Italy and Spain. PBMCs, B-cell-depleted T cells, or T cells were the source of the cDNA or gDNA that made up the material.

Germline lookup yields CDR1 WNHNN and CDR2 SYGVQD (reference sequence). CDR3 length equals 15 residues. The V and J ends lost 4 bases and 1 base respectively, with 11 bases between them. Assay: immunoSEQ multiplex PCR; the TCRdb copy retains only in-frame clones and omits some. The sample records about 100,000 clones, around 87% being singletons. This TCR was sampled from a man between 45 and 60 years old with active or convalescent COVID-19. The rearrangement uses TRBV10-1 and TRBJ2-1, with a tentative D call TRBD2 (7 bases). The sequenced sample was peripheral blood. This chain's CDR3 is CASSGGGGSYNEQFF. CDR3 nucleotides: TGCGCCAGCAGTGGGGGAGGGGGGTCCTACAATGAGCAGTTCTTC.